These 3 T cell receptor beta chains originate from one sample sequenced in a study of T cell repertoires in cytomegalovirus infection. TCRdb fed the reads into MiXCR, producing one record per CDR3 protein. This table has about 310,000 distinct CDR3 sequences, 15% to 20% appearing once. Sequenced: PBMCs. Receptors originate from a human donor in good health (CMV status not recorded). Some clones in this sample may be carry-over from other donors' samples.

J is TRBJ2-3 and V is TRBV10-3, with TRBD2 matching over 7 bases. The CDR3 is 15 amino acids. Germline V gene sequence: CDR1 ENHRY, CDR2 SYGVKD. The CDR3 spells CTTSSGLGNTDTQYF. CDR3 in DNA: TGTACCACCAGTAGCGGGTTAGGAAACACAGATACGCAGTATTTT.

This clonotype was observed a handful of times. The chain recombines TRBV10-3 with TRBJ2-6; 10 nucleotides line up with TRBD1. The CDR3 sequence is 18 residues long. Unmatched junction bases numbered 9, after V lost 7 bases and J lost 0 bases. Germline values: CDR1 ENHRY, CDR2 SYGVKD. CDR3 coding DNA: TGTGCCATCACCAACCCGGGACAGGGGACCTCTGGGGCCAACGTCCTGACTTTC. Residues: CAITNPGQGTSGANVLTF.

The CDR3 protein is CASSLGVDSGANVLTF. In DNA, the CDR3 is TGCGCCAGCAGCTTGGGAGTAGACTCTGGGGCCAACGTCCTGACTTTC. This chain links TRBV5-1 with TRBJ2-6; D is unresolved. The CDR3 has 16 amino acids. Germline CDR1 and CDR2: SGHRS and YFSETQ. V was shortened by 0 bases and J by 0 bases, with 7 bases between the two germline ends.